The 22 T cell receptor beta chains given below trace back to one sample, sequenced in a study of Ad26.COV2.S vaccination and SARS-CoV-2 variants. TCRdb's copy holds only in-frame clones and misses some; the assay was immunoSEQ multiplex PCR. In the table there are about 350,000 clones, approximately 90% of which are singletons. Treatment described: around 19 received Ad26.COV2.S at low or high dose, single or two shots; 5 received placebo; per-sample allocation not given. It was on day 63 after the first vaccine or placebo injection that samples were taken. Sequenced material: peripheral blood, taken in a trial of Ad26.COV2.S vaccine versus placebo. Every receptor here comes from a person aged 18-60 years who received the Ad26.COV2.S COVID-19 vaccine or a placebo.

The genes are TRBV19 and TRBJ1-5, with TRBD1 matching over 8 bases. CDR3 length: 15 amino acids. Trimming removed 6 bases from V and 0 bases from J; junction bases left unmatched: 4. Germline V CDR1 and CDR2: LNHDA, SQIVND (reference sequence). CDR3 in amino acids: CASRTGDYSNQPQHF. The CDR3 DNA sequence: TGTGCCAGTAGGACAGGGGATTATAGCAATCAGCCCCAGCATTTT.

This sequence joins TRBV6-6 and TRBJ2-6, with TRBD1 matching over 7 bases. Trimming took 5 bases from V and 1 from J; bases not matched to a gene: 5. This CDR3 has 16 residues. The germline V gene encodes CDR1 MNHNY and CDR2 SVGAGI (reference sequence). The CDR3 DNA sequence: TGTGCCAGCAGTGCCTCGACAGGGTCTGGGGCCAACGTCCTGACTTTC. Translation: CASSASTGSGANVLTF.

The chain combines TRBV3-1 (or the pseudogene TRBV3-2) with TRBJ2-1, with TRBD2 matching 10 bases. Trimming cost V 4 bases and J 6 bases; bases outside gene matches: 6. Germline V gene sequence: CDR1 LGHDT, CDR2 YNNKEL (reference sequence). CDR3 length equals 15 residues. CDR3 loop: CASSLSGGAFNEQFF. The DNA for the CDR3 is TGTGCCAGCAGCCTAAGCGGGGGGGCCTTCAATGAGCAGTTCTTC.

This clone came up once. This sequence joins TRBV5-4 and TRBJ1-2; a weak D match, TRBD1 (5 bases). This CDR3 comprises 14 residues. CDR1 and CDR2 (germline): SGHNT, YYREEE (reference sequence). Trimming stripped 3 bases from V and 4 bases from J, with 13 bases between. This CDR3 reads CASSYGTSGYGYTF. In nucleotides, the CDR3 is TGTGCCAGCAGCTACGGGACCTCCGGCTATGGCTACACCTTC. Combining the CDR3 with reference TRBV5-4 and TRBJ1-2 gives the whole variable domain ETGVTQSPTHLIKTRGQQVTLRCSSQSGHNTVSWYQQALGQGPQFIFQYYREEENGRGNFPPRFSGLQFPNYSSELNVNALELDDSALYLCASSYGTSGYGYTFGSGTRLTVV.

This clone was counted once. This chain joins TRBV18 and TRBJ2-1; tentatively, D is TRBD1 or TRBD2 (5 bases each). Germline-derived CDR1 and CDR2 are KGHSH and LQKENI. The germline V and J ends were trimmed by 3 bases and 8 bases, with 11 bases remaining between them. The length of the CDR3 is 13 residues. The CDR3 DNA is TGTGCCAGCTCACCGGCCAGGGACGATGAGCAGTTCTTC. This translates into CASSPARDDEQFF. Filled out from reference TRBV18 and TRBJ2-1, the complete variable domain reads NAGVMQNPRHLVRRRGQEARLRCSPMKGHSHVYWYRQLPEEGLKFMVYLQKENIIDESGMPKERFSAEFPKEGPSILRIQQVVRGDSAAYFCASSPARDDEQFFGPGTRLTVL.

The CDR3 DNA is TGTGCCAGCTCTCGGACCACCGGCCAAGAGACCCAGTACTTC. This codes for CASSRTTGQETQYF. The chain links TRBV18 to TRBJ2-5; the D is unclear. V lost 6 bases, J lost 1 base, and 12 bases lay in between. The germline gives CDR1 KGHSH, CDR2 LQKENI. The CDR3 has 14 residues.

The genes are TRBV5-8 and TRBJ2-7, with 12 bases lining up with TRBD2. The CDR3 runs 16 residues. Germline assignment: CDR1 SGHTS and CDR2 YDEGEE. V lost 2 bases and J lost 5; bases outside the gene matches: 8. The CDR3 spells CASSFSSTSGSNEQYF. DNA for the CDR3: TGTGCCAGCAGCTTCAGTTCGACTAGCGGGAGCAACGAGCAGTACTTC. The full variable domain, with the rest looked up from reference TRBV5-8 and TRBJ2-7, is EAGVTQSPTHLIKTRGQQATLRCSPISGHTSVYWYQQALGLGLQFLLWYDEGEERNRGNFPPRFSGRQFPNYSSELNVNALELEDSALYLCASSFSSTSGSNEQYFGPGTRLTVT.

The chain combines TRBV7-2 with TRBJ2-5; D remains unclear. This CDR3 is built from 13 residues. Trimming cost V 4 bases and J 5 bases, with 11 bases left between them. Germline CDR1 and CDR2: SGHTA and FQGNSA. As DNA, the CDR3 is TGTGCCAGCAGCTCTAGACATGCGGAGACCCAGTACTTC. This codes for CASSSRHAETQYF.

The V call is TRBV27, the J call TRBJ2-1; 9 positions match TRBD1. Per germline, CDR1 MNHEY and CDR2 SMNVEV (reference sequence). The CDR3 runs 16 residues. V was pared by 5 bases and J by 2 bases, with 7 bases of the junction left unmatched. The CDR3 loop reads CASSPRRQGAYNEQFF. The CDR3 region has the DNA TGTGCCAGCAGTCCCCGCAGACAGGGGGCCTACAATGAGCAGTTCTTC.

This chain joins TRBV9 and TRBJ1-3, with 7 bases that match TRBD1. J lost 4 bases, V lost 1 base, and 5 bases had no gene match. The length of the CDR3 is 15 residues. Germline V lookup: CDR1 SGDLS, CDR2 YYNGEE. CDR3 sequence: CASSVTGARGNTIYF. CDR3 bases: TGTGCCAGCAGCGTAACAGGGGCGAGAGGAAACACCATATATTTT. The entire variable domain, with the rest obtained from reference TRBV9 and TRBJ1-3, is as follows: DSGVTQTPKHLITATGQRVTLRCSPRSGDLSVYWYQQSLDQGLQFLIQYYNGEERAKGNILERFSAQQFPDLHSELNLSSLELGDSALYFCASSVTGARGNTIYFGEGSWLTVV.

The gene calls are TRBV12-3 or TRBV12-4 and TRBJ2-7; tentatively, D is TRBD1 (6 bases). The CDR3 consists of 12 residues. V was shortened by 5 bases and J by 4 bases, with 9 bases between the two germline ends. CDR3: CASSRQEYEQYF. CDR3 sequence (DNA): TGTGCCAGCAGTCGACAGGAGTACGAGCAGTACTTC.

The CDR3 sequence: CAISEWGMETQYF. The CDR3 DNA follows: TGTGCCATCAGTGAGTGGGGTATGGAGACCCAGTACTTC. The gene calls are TRBV10-3 and TRBJ2-5; D unclear. CDR3 length: 13 residues. The V end lost 1 base, the J end lost 5 bases, and 8 bases lay between the germline ends. Germline CDR1 reads ENHRY; CDR2 reads SYGVKD.

CDR3 amino acids: CASSPTIGGDRHF. The CDR3 coding sequence is TGTGCCAGCAGTCCGACGATAGGGGGTGATAGGCACTTT. The gene calls are TRBV27 and TRBJ1-6; possible D gene TRBD1, 6 bases. Germline loops: CDR1 MNHEY, CDR2 SMNVEV (reference sequence). The CDR3 spans 13 residues. V gave up 5 bases and J gave up 19 bases, with 21 bases separating them.

V and J are TRBV3-1 (or the pseudogene TRBV3-2) and TRBJ2-1; 11 bases fit TRBD2. Per the germline V gene, CDR1 is LGHDT and CDR2 is YNNKEL (reference sequence). The CDR3 covers 16 residues. The V and J ends lost 3 bases and 5 bases, in that order; junction bases with no gene match: 6. Written as DNA, the CDR3 is TGTGCCAGCAGCCATGTGACTAGCGGGGCTAACAATGAGCAGTTCTTC. Encoded protein: CASSHVTSGANNEQFF.

The chain links TRBV18 to TRBJ2-7; 7 bases are a match to TRBD1. Unmatched junction bases numbered 5, after V lost 1 base and J lost 5 bases. The CDR3 totals 14 residues. Germline CDR1 KGHSH, CDR2 LQKENI. The CDR3 sequence: CASSPRVGGDEQYF. In DNA form, the CDR3 reads TGTGCCAGCTCACCACGGGTAGGGGGCGACGAGCAGTACTTC.

This chain links TRBV11-2 with TRBJ1-1; tentative D call: TRBD1 (6 bases). CDR3 length: 14 amino acids. Between the trimmed V and J ends, which lost 4 bases and 4 bases, there was a span of 13 bases. Germline CDR1 reads SGHAT; CDR2 reads FQNNGV. This CDR3 reads CASSSSTGSTEAFF. CDR3 DNA sequence: TGTGCCAGCAGCTCTTCCACAGGGAGCACTGAAGCTTTCTTT.

CDR3 sequence (DNA): TGTGCCAGCAGTTACTCGATAATTTTCCGGGCAGCCCCCTACGAGCAGTACTTC. Its translation: CASSYSIIFRAAPYEQYF. This chain connects TRBV6-2 or TRBV6-3 to TRBJ2-7, with unresolved D. The CDR3 covers 18 residues. Germline CDR1 and CDR2: MNHEY and SVGEGT. The V and J ends lost 0 bases and 2 bases respectively, with 20 bases between them.

This clone was recorded once. The chain couples TRBV3-1 (or the pseudogene TRBV3-2) to TRBJ2-2; 15 positions agree with TRBD2. Germline CDR1 LGHDT, CDR2 YNNKEL (reference sequence). The J segment lost 6 bases and the V segment lost 0 bases, leaving 5 bases of the junction unmatched. The CDR3 is 18 amino acids. CDR3 in DNA: TGTGCCAGCAGCCAAGATATTGGACTAGCGGGGGGGCCCGGGGAGCTGTTTTTT. This encodes CASSQDIGLAGGPGELFF.

The J gene is TRBJ2-7, the V gene TRBV4-3, with 9 positions matching TRBD1. The CDR3 totals 15 residues. CDR1 and CDR2 (germline): LGHNA, YSLEER. V was pared by 0 bases and J by 3 bases, with 3 bases of the junction left unmatched. The CDR3 loop is CASSQDQDRGYEQYF. CDR3 DNA sequence: TGCGCCAGCAGCCAAGACCAGGACAGGGGCTACGAGCAGTACTTC.

The chain employs TRBV28 and TRBJ2-2, with 11 bases fitting TRBD2. Looked up from germline, CDR1 is MDHEN and CDR2 is SYDVKM. CDR3 length equals 15 residues. Unmatched junction bases numbered 3, after V lost 3 bases and J lost 6 bases. CDR3 sequence reads: CASSFLAGGPGELFF. CDR3 in DNA: TGTGCCAGCAGTTTCCTAGCGGGAGGACCCGGGGAGCTGTTTTTT.

The chain combines TRBV2 with TRBJ1-1, with 9 bases fitting TRBD1. The J segment lost 0 bases and the V segment lost 6 bases, leaving 2 bases of the junction unmatched. The CDR3 extends over 14 amino acids. Germline-derived CDR1 and CDR2 are SNHLY and FYNNEI. This chain's CDR3 is CASRGQGMNTEAFF. For the CDR3, the DNA is TGTGCCAGCAGAGGACAGGGGATGAACACTGAAGCTTTCTTT.

The chain employs TRBV5-4 and TRBJ1-6, with TRBD1 matching over 12 bases. V lost 0 bases, J lost 7 bases, and 8 bases stayed unmatched. Germline CDR1 reads SGHNT; CDR2 reads YYREEE (reference sequence). This CDR3 is 18 amino acids long. The DNA for the CDR3 is TGTGCCAGCAGCTTGGGACCGGGACAGGGGGCGCTGAATTCACCCCTCCACTTT. Translated, it gives CASSLGPGQGALNSPLHF.